This entry lists 28 T cell receptor beta chains sequenced from one sample in a study of cytomegalovirus exposure and HLA in healthy donors. Some clones are missing from TCRdb's copy, which holds only in-frame ones; the method was immunoSEQ multiplex PCR. Among 85,000 to 130,000 clones, roughly 90% were seen once, and the ten largest hold 1.5% to 2%. Sequenced: PBMCs. The receptor source for this set is a woman between 18 and 29 years old in good health and CMV-seropositive.

V gene TRBV5-1 combines with J gene TRBJ1-1, with D perhaps TRBD1 (5 bases). Germline V CDR1 and CDR2: SGHRS, YFSETQ. The CDR3 contains 15 residues. Trimming took off 3 bases at V and 1 base at J, with 13 bases between the two ends. CDR3 sequence: CASSSQGLPNTEAFF. The CDR3 DNA reads as TGCGCCAGCAGCTCCCAGGGACTCCCGAACACTGAAGCTTTCTTT.

V and J are TRBV19 and TRBJ2-7, with TRBD1 matching 7 bases. CDR3 length: 15 amino acids. Germline CDR1 reads LNHDA; CDR2 reads SQIVND (reference sequence). The V segment lost 5 bases and the J segment 2 bases; nucleotides outside the gene matches: 9. The CDR3 loop reads CASSQARQGAYEQYV. The DNA for the CDR3 is TGTGCCAGTAGTCAAGCCAGACAGGGCGCCTACGAGCAGTACGTC.

This chain connects TRBV4-1 to TRBJ1-4; weak D call: TRBD1 (5 bases). This CDR3 spans 15 amino acids. The V end was cut by 4 bases, the J end by 8 bases, with 17 bases between. The V gene's germline CDR1 is MGHRA and CDR2 YSYEKL. The CDR3 here is CASSLQGGVGEKLFF. The CDR3 nucleotides are TGCGCCAGCAGCCTCCAAGGAGGGGTCGGCGAAAAACTGTTTTTT.

This chain links TRBV10-2 with TRBJ2-7, with a tentative D call TRBD1 (6 bases). Trimming shortened V by 5 bases and J by 1 base, and 9 bases separated the two germline ends. CDR3 size: 13 residues. Germline V gene lookup returns CDR1 WSHSY and CDR2 SAAADI. CDR3 DNA: TGCGCCAGCAGTCCGGGACATTCCTACGAGCAGTACGTC. This gives the protein CASSPGHSYEQYV.

The chain recombines TRBV5-1 with TRBJ2-5, with 8 bases fitting TRBD2. This CDR3 has 16 residues. Trimming took 2 bases from V and 5 from J; bases not matched to a gene: 11. Looked up from germline, CDR1 is SGHRS and CDR2 is YFSETQ. The CDR3 DNA reads as TGCGCCAGCAGCTTCAGGACTAGCAGCGGGGTCGAGACCCAGTACTTC. Amino acids: CASSFRTSSGVETQYF.

This chain uses TRBV9 with TRBJ2-2, with TRBD2 identical over 13 bases. Germline V CDR1 and CDR2: SGDLS, YYNGEE. CDR3 size: 16 residues. V shed 4 bases, J shed 7 bases, and the junction held 7 bases outside the gene matches. DNA of the CDR3: TGTGCCAGCAGCCCCGAGGGACTAGCGGGGCACGGGGAGCTGTTTTTT. Amino acids: CASSPEGLAGHGELFF.

This clone was found once. DNA for the CDR3: TGTGCCACCAGCAGAGTCCTTTTCCAGGGTTCAGGGGAGACCCAGTACTTC. It codes for CATSRVLFQGSGETQYF. The rearrangement links TRBV15 to TRBJ2-5; the D gene is possibly TRBD1 (5 bases). Trimming took 1 base from V and 5 from J, leaving 20 bases between them. Germline CDR1 LNHNV, CDR2 YYDKDF (reference sequence). The CDR3 sequence is 17 residues long.

The genes are TRBV28 and TRBJ1-3, with D possibly matching TRBD1 (5 bases). The CDR3 spans 12 residues. V lost 6 bases and J 6 bases, leaving 9 bases between the germline ends. Germline assignment: CDR1 MDHEN and CDR2 SYDVKM. The CDR3 DNA follows: TGTGCCAGCAGCCAGGGATCAAACACCATATATTTT. It is translated as CASSQGSNTIYF. The full variable domain, its missing parts supplied by reference TRBV28 and TRBJ1-3, is DVKVTQSSRYLVKRTGEKVFLECVQDMDHENMFWYRQDPGLGLRLIYFSYDVKMKEKGDIPEGYSVSREKKERFSLILESASTNQTSMYLCASSQGSNTIYFGEGSWLTVV.

This chain links TRBV11-2 with TRBJ2-3, with TRBD2 matching over 7 bases. V shed 0 bases, J shed 0 bases, and the junction held 0 bases outside the gene matches. The CDR3 sequence is 15 residues long. Germline CDR1 and CDR2: SGHAT and FQNNGV. The CDR3 DNA follows: TGTGCCAGCAGCTTAGAGCGGGGGAGCACAGATACGCAGTATTTT. Its protein product is CASSLERGSTDTQYF. Full variable domain (outside the CDR3, taken from reference TRBV11-2 and TRBJ2-3): EAGVAQSPRYKIIEKRQSVAFWCNPISGHATLYWYQQILGQGPKLLIQFQNNGVVDDSQLPKDRFSAERLKGVDSTLKIQPAKLEDSAVYLCASSLERGSTDTQYFGPGTRLTVL.

This rearrangement joins TRBV2 to TRBJ1-1, with 7 bases aligning to TRBD1. V gave up 4 bases and J gave up 5 bases; unmatched junction bases: 7. The CDR3 consists of 14 residues. Germline values: CDR1 SNHLY, CDR2 FYNNEI. The CDR3 region is CASSGAGGWTEAFF. DNA for the CDR3: TGTGCCAGCAGTGGTGCAGGGGGATGGACTGAAGCTTTCTTT.

The chain employs TRBV4-1 and TRBJ2-3; 15 bases agree with TRBD2. V lost 9 bases and J lost 5; bases outside the gene matches: 6. The germline CDR1 and CDR2 sequences are MGHRA and YSYEKL. The CDR3 runs to 15 residues. The CDR3 DNA reads TGCGCCAGTTGGACTAGCGGGGGGGCCAAAGATACGCAGTATTTT. The encoded protein is CASWTSGGAKDTQYF.

The V call is TRBV2, the J call TRBJ2-3, with 11 bases aligning to TRBD2. The CDR3 is 18 amino acids. Germline-derived CDR1 and CDR2 are SNHLY and FYNNEI. The ends lost 3 bases at V and 1 base at J; junction bases unmatched: 9. The CDR3 region has the DNA TGTGCCAGCAGTGAGGAGAACCTACTAGCGGGGGGCACAGATACGCAGTATTTT. This translates into CASSEENLLAGGTDTQYF.

The CDR3: CASSWGGTGSYGYTF. The CDR3 coding sequence is TGTGCCAGCAGTTGGGGCGGGACAGGGAGTTATGGCTACACCTTC. The chain joins TRBV28 to TRBJ1-2, with 9 bases lining up with TRBD1. Losses at the gene ends were 4 bases for V and 5 bases for J; bases not matched to a gene: 8. CDR1 is MDHEN, CDR2 SYDVKM, per germline. The CDR3 runs 15 residues.

The chain has TRBV6-5 and TRBJ2-7, with 8 positions matching TRBD1. Germline V gene lookup returns CDR1 MNHEY and CDR2 SVGAGI. The CDR3 runs 13 residues. Losses at the gene ends were 6 bases for V and 6 bases for J; bases not matched to a gene: 7. The CDR3 DNA follows: TGTGCCAGCAGCCGGACAGGGATTTCCGAGCAGTACGTC. It translates to CASSRTGISEQYV.

The genes are TRBV2 and TRBJ2-7; D is perhaps TRBD1 (5 bases). Between the trimmed V and J ends, which lost 0 bases and 1 base, there was a span of 10 bases. Germline V gene sequence: CDR1 SNHLY, CDR2 FYNNEI. CDR3 length: 15 amino acids. DNA for the CDR3: TGTGCCAGCAGTGAAGCGACAGTAATATCCTACGAGCAGTACTTC. The encoded protein is CASSEATVISYEQYF.

This chain joins TRBV6-6 and TRBJ2-7; the match to TRBD1 covers 7 bases. CDR1 and CDR2 from the germline V gene are MNHNY and SVGAGI (reference sequence). V lost 4 bases and J lost 3; bases outside the gene matches: 3. The CDR3 extends over 13 amino acids. The CDR3 nucleotides read TGTGCCAGCAGTTCCGGGACAGTCTACGAGCAGTACGTC. It codes for CASSSGTVYEQYV.

The chain combines TRBV4-1 with TRBJ2-7; 10 bases are a match to TRBD1. After removal of 1 base from V and 3 bases from J, the junction contained 6 bases not matched to a gene. Germline values: CDR1 MGHRA, CDR2 YSYEKL. CDR3 length equals 16 residues. The DNA for the CDR3 is TGCGCCAGCAGCCAAGTCCCCGGGACAGGGGACTACGAGCAGTACTTC. Residues: CASSQVPGTGDYEQYF.

The V call is TRBV10-1, the J call TRBJ1-1; D might be TRBD1 (5 bases). The CDR3 covers 17 residues. Germline values: CDR1 WNHNN, CDR2 SYGVQD (reference sequence). Trimming removed 0 bases from V and 0 bases from J, with 14 bases in between. In DNA, the CDR3 is TGCGCCAGCAGTGAGTCGGCAGGGTTCTTGGTGAACACTGAAGCTTTCTTT. Translating it yields CASSESAGFLVNTEAFF.

This chain joins TRBV5-5 and TRBJ1-6; D call uncertain. V gave up 1 base and J gave up 0 bases, with 8 bases separating them. This CDR3 comprises 16 residues. Germline V gene data show CDR1 as SGHKS and CDR2 as YYEKEE (reference sequence). CDR3 nucleotides: TGTGCCAGCAGCTTGTACGGTAGCTCCTATAATTCACCCCTCCACTTT. Protein product: CASSLYGSSYNSPLHF.

The chain links TRBV7-7 to TRBJ2-3, with TRBD1 matching 8 bases. Germline V CDR1 and CDR2: SSHAT, FNYEAQ (reference sequence). J gave up 2 bases and V 5 bases, and 3 bases lay outside the gene matches. CDR3 length: 14 residues. The CDR3 loop reads CASSVDRATDTQYF. DNA of the CDR3: TGTGCCAGCAGCGTGGACAGGGCCACAGATACGCAGTATTTT.

This clone appeared once. This rearrangement joins TRBV19 to TRBJ2-5; 8 bases map to TRBD1. The V and J ends lost 4 bases and 5 bases, in that order; junction bases with no gene match: 6. CDR1 and CDR2 from the germline V gene are LNHDA and SQIVND (reference sequence). CDR3 length: 14 residues. The CDR3 nucleotides are TGTGCCAGTAGTACCGGACAGGGAAGGGAGACCCAGTACTTC. Translating it yields CASSTGQGRETQYF.

This sequence joins TRBV5-1 and TRBJ2-5; 9 nucleotides line up with TRBD1. This CDR3 has 16 amino acids. Per the germline V gene, CDR1 is SGHRS and CDR2 is YFSETQ. V dropped 3 bases and J dropped 4; count of bases not matched to a gene: 10. In DNA form, the CDR3 reads TGCGCCAGCAGCTCGAATTCACAGGGGGCTGGAGAGACCCAGTACTTC. It specifies CASSSNSQGAGETQYF. Complete variable domain (other parts from reference TRBV5-1 and TRBJ2-5): KAGVTQTPRYLIKTRGQQVTLSCSPISGHRSVSWYQQTPGQGLQFLFEYFSETQRNKGNFPGRFSGRQFSNSRSEMNVSTLELGDSALYLCASSSNSQGAGETQYFGPGTRLLVL.

The chain carries TRBV27 and TRBJ1-4, with 10 nucleotides matching TRBD1. V lost 7 bases to trimming and J lost 7 bases; unmatched junction nucleotides: 12. Germline assignment: CDR1 MNHEY and CDR2 SMNVEV (reference sequence). The CDR3 covers 16 residues. The CDR3 here is CASKDRGRGYSEKLFF. The CDR3 DNA follows: TGTGCCAGCAAAGACAGGGGGCGCGGTTACAGTGAAAAACTGTTTTTT.

V gene TRBV29-1 combines with J gene TRBJ2-2; D is ambiguous. CDR1 and CDR2 (germline): SQVTM, ANQGSEA. V lost 7 bases to trimming and J lost 5 bases, with 14 bases between them. The CDR3 has 13 residues. The CDR3 sequence is CSAGFQATGELFF. As DNA, the CDR3 is TGCAGCGCAGGTTTTCAGGCGACCGGGGAGCTGTTTTTT.

This clone is a singleton in its sample. This chain uses TRBV7-2 with TRBJ1-1; a weak D match, TRBD1 (5 bases). V lost 7 bases, J lost 7 bases, and 16 bases lay in between. The CDR3 length is 13 residues. Germline-derived CDR1 and CDR2 are SGHTA and FQGNSA. The CDR3 spells CASTLGGEYEAFF. As DNA, the CDR3 is TGTGCCAGCACCCTGGGGGGTGAGTATGAAGCTTTCTTT.

The chain links TRBV9 to TRBJ2-3; D ambiguous. Germline CDR1 is SGDLS and CDR2 is YYNGEE. CDR3 length equals 11 residues. Between the trimmed V and J ends, which lost 4 bases and 5 bases, there was a span of 5 bases. For the CDR3, the DNA is TGTGCCAGCAGCCTTGTAGATACGCAGTATTTT. This gives the protein CASSLVDTQYF.

This rearrangement joins TRBV14 to TRBJ1-1; D is unclear. V was trimmed by 3 bases and J by 3 bases, leaving 5 bases between them. The CDR3 runs to 12 residues. Germline V lookup: CDR1 SGHDN, CDR2 FVKESK. The CDR3 reads CASSHEYTEAFF. Written as DNA, the CDR3 is TGTGCCAGCAGCCATGAGTACACTGAAGCTTTCTTT.

This chain links TRBV28 with TRBJ1-5, with 11 positions matching TRBD1. Germline values: CDR1 MDHEN, CDR2 SYDVKM. The ends lost 7 bases at V and 8 bases at J; junction bases unmatched: 10. This CDR3 contains 15 residues. The CDR3 spells CASNPGTGGGKPQHF. As DNA, the CDR3 is TGTGCCAGCAACCCCGGGACAGGGGGTGGAAAGCCCCAGCATTTT.